These 24 T cell receptor beta chains came from one sample sequenced in a study of cytomegalovirus exposure and HLA in healthy donors (dated by TCRdb to 2017 to 2019). Library preparation used the immunoSEQ multiplex PCR assay. The multiplex PCR relied on a mix of 60 forward primers for TCR Vbeta segments and 13 reverse primers for TCR Jbeta segments. TCRdb took this table from immuneACCESS and kept in-frame rearrangements with V and J called. Such tables lack part of the clones; where checked against another copy, unresolved V genes explain under half of the gap, and the rest is unexplained. The sample records roughly 120,000 clones, over 60% of which are singletons. The biggest ten clones account for about 3.2% of the sample. The sample was PBMCs. These receptors were obtained from a woman aged 60 to 75 in good health and CMV-seropositive.

The V and J genes are TRBV7-9 and TRBJ2-3; 10 bases agree with TRBD2. CDR1 SEHNR and CDR2 FQNEAQ come from the germline V gene (reference sequence). Unmatched junction bases numbered 11, after V lost 4 bases and J lost 1 base. The CDR3 spans 18 residues. CDR3: CASSSRGAGGPRTDTQYF. The CDR3 nucleotides read TGTGCCAGCAGCTCAAGGGGAGCGGGAGGGCCTCGCACAGATACGCAGTATTTT. The entire variable domain, with the rest obtained from reference TRBV7-9 and TRBJ2-3, is as follows: DTGVSQNPRHKITKRGQNVTFRCDPISEHNRLYWYRQTLGQGPEFLTYFQNEAQLEKSRLLSDRFSAERPKGSFSTLEIQRTEQGDSAMYLCASSSRGAGGPRTDTQYFGPGTRLTVL.

CDR3 nucleotide sequence: TGCGCCAGCAGTAGAACTAGCGGGATCCCTGCCACAGATACGCAGTATTTT. This encodes CASSRTSGIPATDTQYF. The genes are TRBV5-1 and TRBJ2-3, with 10 bases aligning to TRBD2. CDR1 SGHRS and CDR2 YFSETQ come from the germline V gene. The CDR3 consists of 17 residues. After removal of 5 bases from V and 2 bases from J, the junction contained 11 bases not matched to a gene.

This clone came up once. The chain couples TRBV4-2 to TRBJ1-2; 9 bases align to TRBD1. The V and J ends lost 1 base and 5 bases, in that order; junction bases with no gene match: 5. CDR1 is LGHNA, CDR2 YNFKEQ, per germline. The CDR3 is made up of 15 amino acids. CDR3 sequence: CASSQGGDREYGYTF. In DNA form, the CDR3 reads TGTGCCAGCAGCCAAGGGGGGGACAGGGAGTATGGCTACACCTTC.

The chain employs TRBV28 and TRBJ2-5, with 7 bases fitting TRBD1. CDR1 and CDR2 from the germline V gene are MDHEN and SYDVKM. This CDR3 has 15 amino acids. J lost 3 bases, V lost 11 bases, and 15 bases had no gene match. This CDR3 is CAVSGGWGQKETQYF. CDR3 bases: TGTGCCGTCTCCGGCGGATGGGGACAGAAAGAGACCCAGTACTTC.

The chain couples TRBV28 to TRBJ1-5, with no clear D. The V gene lost 10 bases and the J gene lost 2 bases, with 21 bases spanning the gap. The germline V gene has CDR1 MDHEN and CDR2 SYDVKM. The CDR3 spans 16 residues. CDR3 sequence: CATNNPGLVGNQPQHF. DNA for the CDR3: TGTGCCACCAATAACCCAGGTTTAGTAGGCAATCAGCCCCAGCATTTT.

The table lists this clone with a few counts. The CDR3 DNA is TGTGCCTGGAGGGGGGACAGACGAAACACCATATATTTT. It yields the protein CAWRGDRRNTIYF. This chain joins TRBV30 and TRBJ1-3; 7 bases agree with TRBD1. The CDR3 covers 13 residues. After removal of 3 bases from V and 5 bases from J, the junction contained 4 bases not matched to a gene. Germline V gene data show CDR1 as GTSNPN and CDR2 as SVGIG (reference sequence).

V and J are TRBV9 and TRBJ2-1; D might be TRBD2 (6 bases). V was trimmed by 0 bases and J by 3 bases, leaving 10 bases between them. The CDR3 is 15 amino acids. Germline V gene data show CDR1 as SGDLS and CDR2 as YYNGEE. The CDR3 spells CASSVGLENYNEQFF. As DNA, the CDR3 is TGTGCCAGCAGCGTAGGACTAGAGAACTACAATGAGCAGTTCTTC.

This chain uses TRBV5-5 with TRBJ2-2; possibly TRBD1 for D (5 bases). Germline CDR1 and CDR2: SGHKS and YYEKEE (reference sequence). The CDR3 is 15 amino acids. Deletions cut 0 bases from V and 6 bases from J, with 12 bases between. This CDR3 reads CASSLVAGFSGELFF. The CDR3 nucleotides are TGTGCCAGCAGCTTGGTGGCAGGGTTCTCCGGGGAGCTGTTTTTT.

The genes are TRBV4-2 and TRBJ2-3; TRBD2 matches 7 bases. The junction had 2 bases not matched to a gene; V was cut back by 1 base and J by 4 bases. Per the germline V gene, CDR1 is LGHNA and CDR2 is YNFKEQ. The CDR3 has 14 residues. CDR3 loop: CASSQGRESDTQYF. DNA of the CDR3: TGTGCCAGCAGCCAAGGGCGGGAGTCAGATACGCAGTATTTT.

CDR3 sequence (DNA): TGCAGTGCTAGCAGACATTACGAGCAGTACTTC. Protein product: CSASRHYEQYF. The V and J genes are TRBV20-1 and TRBJ2-5; the D is unclear. The assigned J gene may be wrong: the sequence end matches TRBJ2-7 better. The length of the CDR3 is 11 residues. Per the germline V gene, CDR1 is DFQATT and CDR2 is SNEGSKA (reference sequence).

V and J are TRBV12-5 and TRBJ1-2; no clear D gene. In germline, CDR1 is LGHNT, CDR2 FRNRAP. V was trimmed by 5 bases and J by 2 bases, leaving 15 bases between them. This CDR3 region has 15 residues. The CDR3 nucleotides read TGTGCTAGTGGTCCTCATGCGGGGAGAAACTATGGCTACACCTTC. Its translation: CASGPHAGRNYGYTF.

V is TRBV18 and J is TRBJ2-5; 12 bases agree with TRBD2. CDR1 and CDR2 from the germline V gene are KGHSH and LQKENI. There are 17 residues in the CDR3. V was clipped by 0 bases and J by 5 bases; unmatched bases: 7. The CDR3 loop is CASSPPSSGRAGETQYF. The CDR3 bases are TGTGCCAGCTCACCACCGTCTAGCGGGAGGGCCGGGGAGACCCAGTACTTC.

The chain couples TRBV7-9 to TRBJ2-7; TRBD2 matches 7 bases. Trimming took 1 base from V and 5 from J; bases not matched to a gene: 8. CDR3 length equals 15 residues. Germline CDR1 SEHNR, CDR2 FQNEAQ (reference sequence). The CDR3 DNA reads TGTGCCAGCAGCTTAGAAGCGGCGGGAGCGCACGAGCAGTACTTC. Translating it yields CASSLEAAGAHEQYF.

The J gene is TRBJ2-7, the V gene TRBV5-1, with D unclear. The CDR3 extends over 13 amino acids. Germline V lookup: CDR1 SGHRS, CDR2 YFSETQ. V lost 4 bases to trimming and J lost 5 bases, with 13 bases between them. Here the CDR3 reads CASSRATPDEQYF. DNA of the CDR3: TGCGCCAGCAGCCGAGCCACCCCTGACGAGCAGTACTTC.

This chain joins TRBV6-6 and TRBJ1-2, with D unresolved. The V gene's germline CDR1 is MNHNY and CDR2 SVGAGI (reference sequence). V lost 7 bases, J lost 5 bases, and 5 bases lay in between. This CDR3 is built from 10 residues. Here the CDR3 reads CASNQYGYTF. Here the CDR3 DNA reads TGTGCCAGCAACCAGTATGGCTACACCTTC.

This clone has a single count. The rearrangement uses TRBV7-3 and TRBJ1-2, with TRBD1 matching 8 bases. Looked up from germline, CDR1 is SGHTA and CDR2 is FQGTGA. Trimming took 2 bases from V and 8 from J; bases not matched to a gene: 1. The CDR3 consists of 12 residues. The CDR3, as DNA: TGTGCCAGCAGCTTAGGGACAGGAGGCTACACCTTC. It codes for CASSLGTGGYTF.

The rearrangement uses TRBV11-1 and TRBJ1-4; D ambiguous. CDR1 and CDR2 (germline): SGHAT, FQDESV (reference sequence). The CDR3 totals 16 residues. The ends were cut back, 4 bases at V and 0 bases at J, with 12 bases in the middle. Here the CDR3 reads CASSWSDSATNEKLFF. DNA of the CDR3: TGTGCCAGCAGCTGGTCGGACTCCGCAACTAATGAAAAACTGTTTTTT.

This chain connects TRBV21-1 to TRBJ2-1; the table's D gene call, TRBD1, was not cross checked with the DNA. TRBV21-1 corresponds to a pseudogene. The CDR3 has 19 residues. CDR3 region: CASSDDNRGATSSYNEQFF. In nucleotides, the CDR3 is TGTGCCAGCAGCGACGATAACAGGGGGGCAACCAGCTCCTACAATGAGCAGTTCTTC.

The CDR3 DNA reads TGTGCCAGCAGCTTAGCGCATCGGGGTGGCACAGATACGCAGTATTTT. Encoded protein: CASSLAHRGGTDTQYF. The chain recombines TRBV7-6 with TRBJ2-3; D may be TRBD2 (5 bases). Germline loops: CDR1 SGHVS, CDR2 FNYEAQ. This CDR3 is built from 16 residues. The V gene lost 0 bases and the J gene lost 1 base, with 11 bases spanning the gap.

The J gene is TRBJ2-1, the V gene TRBV29-1; TRBD2 is a possible D gene (6 bases). The CDR3 runs to 14 residues. The germline gives CDR1 SQVTM, CDR2 ANQGSEA. V shed 2 bases and J shed 4 bases, with 12 bases lying between them. DNA of the CDR3: TGCAGCGTTGAACTCGCGGGGTCTTACAATGAGCAGTTCTTC. This codes for CSVELAGSYNEQFF.

The chain couples TRBV7-3 to TRBJ2-2, with D perhaps TRBD2 (5 bases). The V gene's germline CDR1 is SGHTA and CDR2 FQGTGA. There are 15 residues in the CDR3. V lost 5 bases and J 4 bases, leaving 14 bases between the germline ends. CDR3 nucleotides: TGTGCCAGCAGCCACAACGGGGATAGCACCGGGGAGCTGTTTTTT. Residues: CASSHNGDSTGELFF.

This clone was detected only once. The chain recombines TRBV27 with TRBJ2-7; TRBD1 matches 7 bases. Germline CDR1 reads MNHEY; CDR2 reads SMNVEV (reference sequence). The V segment lost 2 bases and the J segment 5 bases; nucleotides outside the gene matches: 12. This CDR3 is built from 16 residues. The CDR3 sequence: CASSLGADRVLNEQYF. In nucleotides, the CDR3 is TGTGCCAGCAGTTTAGGGGCCGACAGGGTTTTGAACGAGCAGTACTTC.

This chain uses TRBV10-1 with TRBJ2-7; 7 positions agree with TRBD1. CDR1 is WNHNN, CDR2 SYGVQD, per germline (reference sequence). Trimming took 0 bases from V and 0 from J; bases not matched to a gene: 2. The CDR3 has 15 residues. CDR3 protein: CASSESGGASYEQYF. The DNA of the CDR3 is TGCGCCAGCAGTGAGTCAGGGGGCGCCTCCTACGAGCAGTACTTC.

V gene TRBV6-1 combines with J gene TRBJ1-1; TRBD1 agrees at 7 bases. The V and J ends lost 2 bases and 2 bases, in that order; junction bases with no gene match: 14. Looked up from germline, CDR1 is MNHNS and CDR2 is SASEGT. The CDR3 consists of 18 residues. This CDR3 reads CASSEPRRRDRANTEAFF. CDR3 DNA sequence: TGTGCCAGCAGTGAACCTCGCCGCAGGGACAGAGCAAACACTGAAGCTTTCTTT.